The 27 T cell receptor beta chains below come from one sample, sequenced in a study of early T cells in non-severe SARS-CoV-2 infection (dated by TCRdb to the early 2020s). Library prep was done by 5' RACE. Sequencing used a NextSeq 500. The public reads were quality trimmed at Q25 with fastp and then assembled into clones with MiXCR by TCRdb, keeping productive beta chains. Entries are consolidated by CDR3 protein sequence, retaining the most common genes and DNA. The sample table holds nearly 95,000 distinct CDR3 sequences, of which 16% were seen once. The top ten clones comprise around 5% of the sample. The input for sequencing was whole blood, taken at baseline. The receptor set was obtained from an adult who was a healthcare worker with PCR-confirmed SARS-CoV-2 infection or an uninfected control (not recorded which).

V usage is TRBV28 and J usage is TRBJ2-7; unclear D gene. The CDR3 is made up of 13 amino acids. V was clipped by 7 bases and J by 3 bases, with 13 bases between them. Germline V gene sequence: CDR1 MDHEN, CDR2 SYDVKM. CDR3 amino acids: CASTRGDYYEQYF. The CDR3 nucleotides read TGTGCCAGCACCAGAGGAGATTACTACGAGCAGTACTTC.

This chain connects TRBV6-1 to TRBJ2-1, with D tentatively TRBD2 (6 bases). This CDR3 spans 15 amino acids. The germline V gene has CDR1 MNHNS and CDR2 SASEGT. Trimming removed 6 bases from V and 3 bases from J, with 15 bases in between. CDR3 bases: TGTGCCAGCAGGCCCGACGTGGGGGGCTACAATGAGCAGTTCTTC. Protein product: CASRPDVGGYNEQFF.

The rearrangement joins TRBV2 to TRBJ2-3; TRBD2 agrees at 12 bases. The length of the CDR3 is 14 residues. Germline CDR1 and CDR2: SNHLY and FYNNEI. V shed 10 bases, J shed 3 bases, and the junction held 5 bases outside the gene matches. The CDR3 region is CATKTSGSTDTQYF. In DNA form, the CDR3 reads TGTGCCACTAAGACTAGCGGGAGTACAGATACGCAGTATTTT.

A few counts support this clonotype. CDR3: CSATSGTSVYNEQFF. CDR3 in DNA: TGCAGTGCTACTTCCGGGACTAGCGTATACAATGAGCAGTTCTTC. V is TRBV20-1 and J is TRBJ2-1, with 10 nucleotides matching TRBD2. The germline CDR1 and CDR2 sequences are DFQATT and SNEGSKA (reference sequence). The CDR3 length is 15 residues. V lost 4 bases and J lost 4; bases outside the gene matches: 7.

This clonotype was picked up many times. The V and J genes are TRBV4-1 and TRBJ1-4, with D unclear. The V end lost 0 bases, the J end lost 13 bases, and 15 bases lay between the germline ends. Germline lookup yields CDR1 MGHRA and CDR2 YSYEKL. The CDR3 spans 14 residues. CDR3 region: CASSQDMGVLALFF. The CDR3 region has the DNA TGCGCCAGCAGCCAAGACATGGGAGTTTTGGCACTGTTTTTT.

This clonotype was counted only a few times. The V call is TRBV20-1, the J call TRBJ1-3; the D gene is possibly TRBD1 (6 bases). The CDR3 is 15 residues long. Trimming left V 3 bases short and J 4 bases short, with 16 bases between. Germline-derived CDR1 and CDR2 are DFQATT and SNEGSKA (reference sequence). This CDR3 reads CSARDRRGSGNTIYF. The DNA for the CDR3 is TGCAGTGCTAGGGACCGCAGGGGATCAGGAAACACCATATATTTT.

This clonotype came up a few times. The chain couples TRBV6-2 or TRBV6-3 to TRBJ1-1; D is unclear. The CDR3 consists of 11 residues. Germline CDR1 reads MNHEY; CDR2 reads SVGEGT. V lost 2 bases, J lost 4 bases, and 2 bases lay in between. CDR3 loop: CASSYVTEAFF. The CDR3 region has the DNA TGTGCCAGCAGTTACGTCACTGAAGCTTTCTTT.

This chain connects TRBV5-1 to TRBJ2-7; 8 bases align to TRBD2. Trimming took 0 bases from V and 0 from J; bases not matched to a gene: 5. The CDR3 runs to 16 residues. The germline gives CDR1 SGHRS, CDR2 YFSETQ. CDR3 coding DNA: TGCGCCAGCAGCTTGGATATAGCGGGAAGCTCCTACGAGCAGTACTTC. It yields the protein CASSLDIAGSSYEQYF.

This clonotype was observed a handful of times. This chain connects TRBV5-1 to TRBJ2-1; the D gene is possibly TRBD2 (6 bases). Trimming shortened V by 7 bases and J by 0 bases, and 23 bases separated the two germline ends. Germline CDR1 is SGHRS and CDR2 is YFSETQ. The length of the CDR3 is 18 residues. CDR3 amino acids: CASHSPAGKPSSYNEQFF. Here the CDR3 DNA reads TGCGCCAGCCACTCCCCGGCGGGAAAACCGAGCTCCTACAATGAGCAGTTCTTC.

This clonotype has only a few counts. This chain connects TRBV19 to TRBJ2-1; D might be TRBD2 (5 bases). The germline CDR1 and CDR2 sequences are LNHDA and SQIVND (reference sequence). The CDR3 covers 13 residues. V shed 7 bases and J shed 0 bases, with 7 bases lying between them. CDR3 nucleotides: TGTGCCAGTACACGGGGCTCCTACAATGAGCAGTTCTTC. Protein: CASTRGSYNEQFF.

This clonotype was detected only a few times. The V gene is TRBV2, the J gene TRBJ2-7; D is possibly TRBD1 (5 bases). CDR1 is SNHLY, CDR2 FYNNEI, per germline. V was trimmed by 7 bases and J by 5 bases, leaving 21 bases between them. The CDR3 runs to 15 residues. CDR3: CASILQPGNINEQYF. Written as DNA, the CDR3 is TGTGCCAGCATACTGCAGCCAGGGAATATCAACGAGCAGTACTTC.

The sample holds a few counts of this clonotype. The V and J genes are TRBV2 and TRBJ2-2, with 7 positions matching TRBD1. Germline CDR1 SNHLY, CDR2 FYNNEI. The CDR3 runs 15 residues. V was clipped by 5 bases and J by 3 bases; unmatched bases: 6. The CDR3 sequence is CASSWDSVYTGELFF. The CDR3 region has the DNA TGTGCCAGCAGTTGGGACAGCGTCTACACCGGGGAGCTGTTTTTT. The entire variable domain, with the rest obtained from reference TRBV2 and TRBJ2-2, is as follows: EPEVTQTPSHQVTQMGQEVILRCVPISNHLYFYWYRQILGQKVEFLVSFYNNEISEKSEIFDDQFSVERPDGSNFTLKIRSTKLEDSAMYFCASSWDSVYTGELFFGEGSRLTVL.

A few counts support this clonotype. This chain links TRBV11-2 with TRBJ2-1; TRBD2 matches at 7 bases. Trimming cost V 1 base and J 0 bases; bases outside gene matches: 9. The CDR3 covers 18 residues. CDR1 is SGHAT, CDR2 FQNNGV, per germline. The CDR3 reads CASSLGGSGTHSYNEQFF. DNA of the CDR3: TGTGCCAGCAGCTTAGGGGGGAGCGGGACTCACTCCTACAATGAGCAGTTCTTC. Supplemented by reference TRBV11-2 and TRBJ2-1, the full variable domain reads EAGVAQSPRYKIIEKRQSVAFWCNPISGHATLYWYQQILGQGPKLLIQFQNNGVVDDSQLPKDRFSAERLKGVDSTLKIQPAKLEDSAVYLCASSLGGSGTHSYNEQFFGPGTRLTVL.

This clonotype has more than one count but fewer than ten. The chain has TRBV24-1 and TRBJ2-3, with D perhaps TRBD2 (5 bases). This CDR3 is 13 amino acids long. Deletions cut 10 bases from V and 1 base from J, with 11 bases between. CDR1 and CDR2 from the germline V gene are KGHDR and SFDVKD. CDR3 bases: TGTGCCACGAGAGGGTTTGGCACAGATACGCAGTATTTT. Its protein product is CATRGFGTDTQYF.

The rearrangement joins TRBV28 to TRBJ2-7; perhaps TRBD2 as D (6 bases). The V gene's germline CDR1 is MDHEN and CDR2 SYDVKM. The CDR3 consists of 15 residues. Trimming took off 4 bases at V and 3 bases at J, with 16 bases between the two ends. This chain's CDR3 is CASSSVGGNFYEQYF. The CDR3 coding sequence is TGTGCCAGCAGTTCTGTAGGCGGGAATTTCTACGAGCAGTACTTC.

This chain links TRBV11-2 with TRBJ2-4; D is undetermined. Between the trimmed V and J ends, which lost 1 base and 6 bases, there was a span of 7 bases. The CDR3 has 13 amino acids. Germline V gene sequence: CDR1 SGHAT, CDR2 FQNNGV. Here the CDR3 DNA reads TGTGCCAGCAGCTTAGTTGGCCGAAACATTCAGTACTTC. Its protein product is CASSLVGRNIQYF.

This clonotype was picked up a small number of times. The chain couples TRBV5-1 to TRBJ1-1, with D possibly matching TRBD1 (6 bases). V was pared by 2 bases and J by 3 bases, with 11 bases between. CDR1 and CDR2 from the germline V gene are SGHRS and YFSETQ. The CDR3 totals 14 residues. Here the CDR3 reads CASSFTGQDTEAFF. CDR3 DNA sequence: TGCGCCAGCAGCTTTACAGGGCAAGACACTGAAGCTTTCTTT.

The rearrangement uses TRBV20-1 and TRBJ2-2, with TRBD2 identical over 8 bases. The CDR3 spans 15 residues. Germline lookup yields CDR1 DFQATT and CDR2 SNEGSKA (reference sequence). J gave up 2 bases and V 3 bases, and 5 bases lay outside the gene matches. CDR3 bases: TGCAGTGCTAGGAAAGCGGGAGTTAACACCGGGGAGCTGTTTTTT. This codes for CSARKAGVNTGELFF.

This clonotype was observed a handful of times. J is TRBJ2-5 and V is TRBV28, with 15 bases identical to TRBD2. The J segment lost 4 bases and the V segment lost 4 bases, leaving 7 bases of the junction unmatched. Per the germline V gene, CDR1 is MDHEN and CDR2 is SYDVKM. This CDR3 is 17 amino acids long. CDR3 amino acids: CASSSPRTSGRGETQYF. The CDR3 coding sequence is TGTGCCAGCAGTTCCCCACGGACTAGCGGGAGGGGAGAGACCCAGTACTTC.

The sample holds a few counts of this clonotype. V usage is TRBV7-9 and J usage is TRBJ1-1; D not resolved. Trimming took off 4 bases at V and 6 bases at J, with 12 bases between the two ends. This CDR3 is 13 amino acids long. Germline V CDR1 and CDR2: SEHNR, FQNEAQ (reference sequence). This CDR3 is CASSSSGRAEAFF. CDR3 DNA: TGTGCCAGCAGCTCTTCCGGGCGGGCTGAAGCTTTCTTT.

This chain joins TRBV18 and TRBJ2-7; a possible D gene is TRBD2 (5 bases). Germline CDR1 is KGHSH and CDR2 is LQKENI. Trimming took 6 bases from V and 2 from J, leaving 11 bases between them. This CDR3 is built from 13 residues. CDR3 in amino acids: CASSSGNTYEQYF. The CDR3, as DNA: TGTGCCAGCTCGAGCGGAAATACCTACGAGCAGTACTTC.

The chain uses TRBV4-2 and TRBJ2-1; TRBD2 matches 8 bases. V was clipped by 1 base and J by 0 bases; unmatched bases: 11. Per germline, CDR1 LGHNA and CDR2 YNFKEQ. The CDR3 runs to 19 residues. The CDR3 DNA reads as TGTGCCAGCAGCCAAGTCGGTGGACTAGCCGCTAGCTCCTACAATGAGCAGTTCTTC. This encodes CASSQVGGLAASSYNEQFF.

This clonotype has a count of ten or more. The V and J genes are TRBV27 and TRBJ2-7; 14 bases fit TRBD2. Germline V gene data show CDR1 as MNHEY and CDR2 as SMNVEV (reference sequence). Trimming removed 11 bases from V and 7 bases from J; junction bases left unmatched: 13. This CDR3 region has 15 residues. CDR3: CACSRTSGGIGEQYF. The CDR3 DNA is TGTGCCTGCTCACGGACTAGCGGGGGGATAGGAGAGCAGTACTTC.

This clonotype was counted at least ten times. The chain has TRBV28 and TRBJ1-2; D is ambiguous. The germline V gene has CDR1 MDHEN and CDR2 SYDVKM. The CDR3 is made up of 12 amino acids. The V and J ends lost 7 bases and 4 bases respectively, with 10 bases between them. CDR3 nucleotides: TGTGCCAGCACTGGCCGGCCCTATGGCTACACCTTC. Protein product: CASTGRPYGYTF.

This clonotype was picked up a small number of times. The rearrangement uses TRBV6-1 and TRBJ2-1, with 12 bases aligning to TRBD2. Per the germline V gene, CDR1 is MNHNS and CDR2 is SASEGT. The V and J ends lost 1 base and 8 bases, in that order; junction bases with no gene match: 6. The CDR3 covers 16 residues. CDR3 sequence reads: CASSEGRLAGVYEQFF. The CDR3 DNA sequence: TGTGCCAGCAGTGAAGGGCGACTAGCGGGAGTTTATGAGCAGTTCTTC.

V is TRBV29-1 and J is TRBJ1-2, with D hard to call. From germline, CDR1 is SQVTM and CDR2 ANQGSEA. V was shortened by 5 bases and J by 8 bases, with 15 bases between the two germline ends. This CDR3 has 12 residues. CDR3 nucleotides: TGCAGCGTTTTGGGCCCCGAGAGAGGCTACACCTTC. It codes for CSVLGPERGYTF.

CDR3 amino acids: CASTKARPVSSNEQFF. CDR3 in DNA: TGTGCCAGCACTAAGGCCCGTCCCGTCAGCAGCAATGAGCAGTTCTTC. This chain links TRBV28 with TRBJ2-1; D is uncertain. There are 16 residues in the CDR3. Trimming removed 7 bases at V and 6 bases at J, with 22 bases between. Germline values: CDR1 MDHEN, CDR2 SYDVKM.